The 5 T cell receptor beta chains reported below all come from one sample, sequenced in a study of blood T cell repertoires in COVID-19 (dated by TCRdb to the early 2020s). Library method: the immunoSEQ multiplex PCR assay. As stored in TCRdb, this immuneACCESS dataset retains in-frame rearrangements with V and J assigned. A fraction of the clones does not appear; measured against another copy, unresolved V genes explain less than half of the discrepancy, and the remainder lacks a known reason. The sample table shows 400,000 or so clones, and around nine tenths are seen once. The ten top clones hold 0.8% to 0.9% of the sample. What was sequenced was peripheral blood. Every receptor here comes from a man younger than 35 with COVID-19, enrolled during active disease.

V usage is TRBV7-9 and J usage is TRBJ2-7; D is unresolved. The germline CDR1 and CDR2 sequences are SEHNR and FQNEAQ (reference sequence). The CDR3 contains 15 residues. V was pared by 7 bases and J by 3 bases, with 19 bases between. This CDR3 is CASTQSWQKNYEQYF. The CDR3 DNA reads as TGTGCCAGCACCCAAAGTTGGCAAAAGAACTACGAGCAGTACTTC.

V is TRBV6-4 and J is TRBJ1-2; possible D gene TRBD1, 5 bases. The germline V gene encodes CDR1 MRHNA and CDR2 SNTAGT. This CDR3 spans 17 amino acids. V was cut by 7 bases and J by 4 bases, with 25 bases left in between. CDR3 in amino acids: CASINGKGRRVRYGYTF. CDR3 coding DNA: TGTGCCAGCATTAACGGGAAGGGGCGGAGGGTACGCTATGGCTACACCTTC.

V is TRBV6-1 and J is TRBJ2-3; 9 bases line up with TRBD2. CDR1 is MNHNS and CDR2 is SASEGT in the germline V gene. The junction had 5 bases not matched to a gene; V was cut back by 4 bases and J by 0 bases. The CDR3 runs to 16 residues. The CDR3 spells CASSGRLADSTDTQYF. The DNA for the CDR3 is TGTGCCAGCAGTGGCCGACTAGCGGATAGCACAGATACGCAGTATTTT.

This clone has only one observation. The CDR3 loop is CASSSPGQGVEAFF. CDR3 in DNA: TGTGCCAGCAGCTCACCGGGACAAGGAGTTGAAGCTTTCTTT. J is TRBJ1-1 and V is TRBV7-9; tentative D call: TRBD1 (6 bases). Trimming left V 4 bases short and J 7 bases short, with 16 bases between. The length of the CDR3 is 14 residues. Germline-derived CDR1 and CDR2 are SEHNR and FQNEAQ (reference sequence).

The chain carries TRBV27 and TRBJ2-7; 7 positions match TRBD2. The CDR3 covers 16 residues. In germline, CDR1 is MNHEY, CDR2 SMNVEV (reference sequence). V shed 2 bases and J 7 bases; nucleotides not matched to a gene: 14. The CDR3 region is CASSLNLGLGLGEQYF. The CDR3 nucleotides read TGTGCCAGCAGTTTAAATTTAGGACTAGGGCTGGGAGAGCAGTACTTC.